This passage covers 20 T cell receptor beta chains from one sample sequenced in a study of OX40 agonist ivuxolimab in advanced cancers. Profiled with immunoSEQ multiplex PCR; TCRdb holds only in-frame clones, not every one. The repertoire holds about 64,000 clones, 87% seen once, with approximately 0.8% in the top ten. Sequenced material: CD4+ or CD8+ T cells sorted from blood, taken in a trial of the OX40 agonist ivuxolimab. These receptors originate from an adult with an advanced solid tumor such as melanoma, head and neck, liver or kidney cancer.

The chain recombines TRBV7-9 with TRBJ2-7; the D gene is possibly TRBD2 (6 bases). CDR3 length: 15 residues. Germline loops: CDR1 SEHNR, CDR2 FQNEAQ (reference sequence). Trimming pared 5 bases from V and 0 bases from J, leaving 14 bases between. The CDR3 reads CASSPDGTFSYEQYF. CDR3 coding DNA: TGTGCCAGCAGCCCGGACGGGACTTTCTCCTACGAGCAGTACTTC. The variable domain in full, completed from reference TRBV7-9 and TRBJ2-7, reads DTGVSQNPRHKITKRGQNVTFRCDPISEHNRLYWYRQTLGQGPEFLTYFQNEAQLEKSRLLSDRFSAERPKGSFSTLEIQRTEQGDSAMYLCASSPDGTFSYEQYFGPGTRLTVT.

The J gene is TRBJ2-7, the V gene TRBV29-1; 9 nucleotides agree with TRBD1. Unmatched junction bases numbered 4, after V lost 6 bases and J lost 7 bases. Germline V gene sequence: CDR1 SQVTM, CDR2 ANQGSEA. The length of the CDR3 is 11 residues. CDR3 bases: TGCAGCGTCGGACAGGGGAGAGAGCAGTACTTC. It codes for CSVGQGREQYF.

A single count supports this clone. The chain joins TRBV11-2 to TRBJ1-2; the D is unclear. Trimming shortened V by 5 bases and J by 0 bases, and 16 bases separated the two germline ends. CDR3 size: 16 residues. Germline loops: CDR1 SGHAT, CDR2 FQNNGV. CDR3 nucleotide sequence: TGTGCCAGCAGCCAAGATAGGAGAATAGCTAACTATGGCTACACCTTC. Residues: CASSQDRRIANYGYTF.

The chain is built from TRBV11-2 and TRBJ2-5; no clear D. This CDR3 contains 14 residues. Per germline, CDR1 SGHAT and CDR2 FQNNGV. The ends were cut back, 5 bases at V and 5 bases at J, with 15 bases in the middle. CDR3 amino acids: CASSPGYSLETQYF. The CDR3, as DNA: TGTGCCAGCAGCCCTGGTTACAGCTTGGAGACCCAGTACTTC. The complete variable domain, with remaining parts taken from reference TRBV11-2 and TRBJ2-5, reads EAGVAQSPRYKIIEKRQSVAFWCNPISGHATLYWYQQILGQGPKLLIQFQNNGVVDDSQLPKDRFSAERLKGVDSTLKIQPAKLEDSAVYLCASSPGYSLETQYFGPGTRLLVL.

The V and J genes are TRBV5-1 and TRBJ1-2; D might be TRBD1 (6 bases). The CDR3 totals 12 residues. The V and J ends lost 3 bases and 4 bases respectively, with 7 bases between them. Germline V lookup: CDR1 SGHRS, CDR2 YFSETQ. CDR3 loop: CASSWDTYGYTF. DNA for the CDR3: TGCGCCAGCAGCTGGGACACCTATGGCTACACCTTC.

The chain joins TRBV5-1 to TRBJ2-7; D not resolved. V was cut by 0 bases and J by 3 bases, with 1 base left in between. The germline CDR1 and CDR2 sequences are SGHRS and YFSETQ. The CDR3 totals 11 residues. CDR3 protein: CASSLDYEQYF. For the CDR3, the DNA is TGCGCCAGCAGCTTGGACTACGAGCAGTACTTC.

This chain uses TRBV7-2 with TRBJ2-5, with 7 bases identical to TRBD1. Germline CDR1 SGHTA, CDR2 FQGNSA. CDR3 length: 15 amino acids. V gave up 5 bases and J gave up 1 base; unmatched junction bases: 7. The CDR3 is CASSLQGQIQETQYF. DNA for the CDR3: TGTGCCAGCAGCCTACAGGGACAGATCCAAGAGACCCAGTACTTC.

The chain couples TRBV11-1 to TRBJ2-7; D could derive from TRBD1 or TRBD2 (5 bases each). From germline, CDR1 is SGHAT and CDR2 FQDESV (reference sequence). The length of the CDR3 is 16 residues. Trimming left V 4 bases short and J 1 base short, with 17 bases between. CDR3: CASSSDWGKASYEQYF. CDR3 nucleotides: TGTGCCAGCAGCTCCGATTGGGGGAAAGCGTCCTACGAGCAGTACTTC.

The chain combines TRBV6-1 with TRBJ1-5; the D is unclear. The germline V gene encodes CDR1 MNHNS and CDR2 SASEGT. Between the trimmed V and J ends, which lost 2 bases and 0 bases, there was a span of 8 bases. This CDR3 region has 15 residues. CDR3 sequence (DNA): TGTGCCAGCAGTGAATCAGACTATAGCAATCAGCCCCAGCATTTT. Protein: CASSESDYSNQPQHF.

V is TRBV2 and J is TRBJ2-1; the D gene is possibly TRBD1 (6 bases). V lost 5 bases, J lost 15 bases, and 14 bases lay in between. The V gene's germline CDR1 is SNHLY and CDR2 FYNNEI. This CDR3 spans 11 amino acids. The CDR3 loop reads CASSSAGAPFF. The DNA for the CDR3 is TGTGCCAGCAGTAGTGCAGGGGCTCCGTTCTTC.

The V gene is TRBV6-4, the J gene TRBJ2-7; 10 bases line up with TRBD1. V shed 7 bases, J shed 5 bases, and the junction held 8 bases outside the gene matches. The CDR3 is 14 residues long. CDR1 is MRHNA, CDR2 SNTAGT, per germline. In nucleotides, the CDR3 is TGTGCCAGCACCACTGGCGGGACAGGGGACGAGCAGTACTTC. It encodes CASTTGGTGDEQYF.

V and J are TRBV5-1 and TRBJ1-1; TRBD1 matches 7 bases. The CDR3 is 13 amino acids. The ends lost 1 base at V and 11 bases at J; junction bases unmatched: 8. CDR1 and CDR2 (germline): SGHRS, YFSETQ. Written as DNA, the CDR3 is TGCGCCAGCAGCTTGTCTTTAGGGGGCCGGGCTTTCTTT. Translated, it gives CASSLSLGGRAFF.

The V call is TRBV6-6, the J call TRBJ2-4; D possibly corresponds to TRBD2 (5 bases). V was cut by 6 bases and J by 9 bases, with 15 bases left in between. CDR1 and CDR2 from the germline V gene are MNHNY and SVGAGI (reference sequence). The CDR3 spans 13 residues. CDR3 protein: CASSPTGSGIQYF. DNA for the CDR3: TGTGCCAGCAGCCCGACTGGGAGTGGCATTCAGTACTTC.

This chain uses TRBV29-1 with TRBJ1-4, with 7 bases matching TRBD1. The J segment lost 8 bases and the V segment lost 6 bases, leaving 12 bases of the junction unmatched. CDR1 is SQVTM and CDR2 is ANQGSEA in the germline V gene. CDR3 size: 14 residues. CDR3 residues: CSVATGARREKLFF. The CDR3 nucleotides read TGCAGCGTCGCAACAGGGGCCAGGCGAGAAAAACTGTTTTTT. The full variable domain, with the rest looked up from reference TRBV29-1 and TRBJ1-4, is SAVISQKPSRDICQRGTSLTIQCQVDSQVTMMFWYRQQPGQSLTLIATANQGSEATYESGFVIDKFPISRPNLTFSTLTVSNMSPEDSSIYLCSVATGARREKLFFGSGTQLSVL.

This rearrangement joins TRBV7-6 to TRBJ2-5, with D possibly being TRBD2 (7 bases). The V end was cut by 5 bases, the J end by 4 bases, with 14 bases between. Germline V gene sequence: CDR1 SGHVS, CDR2 FNYEAQ. The CDR3 length is 14 residues. Here the CDR3 reads CASSPKGGAETQYF. The CDR3, as DNA: TGTGCCAGCAGCCCTAAGGGGGGGGCAGAGACCCAGTACTTC.

The gene calls are TRBV11-1 and TRBJ1-3; D is undetermined. The CDR3 is 12 amino acids. Per the germline V gene, CDR1 is SGHAT and CDR2 is FQDESV (reference sequence). V lost 5 bases and J 3 bases, leaving 5 bases between the germline ends. The CDR3 sequence: CASSAYGNTIYF. CDR3 nucleotide sequence: TGTGCCAGCAGCGCATATGGAAACACCATATATTTT.

The chain combines TRBV11-2 with TRBJ1-3, with D unclear. This CDR3 has 15 amino acids. Germline V gives CDR1 SGHAT, CDR2 FQNNGV. Trimming left V 4 bases short and J 0 bases short, with 10 bases between. CDR3 sequence: CASSSLMSSGNTIYF. The CDR3 DNA sequence: TGTGCCAGCAGCTCCCTTATGAGCTCTGGAAACACCATATATTTT.

The CDR3 region is CASRSGLHTDTQYF. Here the CDR3 DNA reads TGTGCCAGTAGGTCGGGACTCCACACAGATACGCAGTATTTT. V usage is TRBV19 and J usage is TRBJ2-3; possibly TRBD2 for D (6 bases). The CDR3 is 14 amino acids. V was clipped by 6 bases and J by 2 bases, with 12 bases between them. Germline CDR1 LNHDA, CDR2 SQIVND (reference sequence).

This clone was seen just once. The sample holds other DNA sequences that translate to the same CDR3. J is TRBJ2-7 and V is TRBV6-5; the match to TRBD1 covers 7 bases. This CDR3 contains 13 residues. Trimming at V came to 7 bases and at J to 0 bases, leaving 3 bases not matched to a gene. Germline V gene data show CDR1 as MNHEY and CDR2 as SVGAGI. The CDR3 nucleotides are TGTGCCAGCACTCGGGACAGCTCCTACGAGCAGTACTTC. Amino acids: CASTRDSSYEQYF.

The chain is built from TRBV1 and TRBJ2-1. TRBV1 corresponds to a pseudogene. CDR3 length: 14 amino acids. The CDR3 DNA follows: TGCACCAGCAGCCAAGATCGGTCTGGGTATGAGCAGTTCTTC. This translates into CTSSQDRSGYEQFF.